The sequence of this T cell receptor (beta chain) was determined in a study of blood T cell repertoires in COVID-19. This clone was seen a few times. The CDR3 has 15 amino acids. Looked up from germline, CDR1 is MNHEY and CDR2 is SVGAGI. The V segment lost 5 bases and the J segment 0 bases; nucleotides outside the gene matches: 6. Sequencing used immunoSEQ multiplex PCR; TCRdb keeps in-frame clones, though not all of them. The profile shows more than 15,000 clones, roughly nine tenths of them singletons. Sequenced: peripheral blood. The chain joins TRBV6-5 to TRBJ1-1, with 7 bases that match TRBD1. This receptor was taken from a human donor in a cohort sampled during active COVID-19. CDR3 bases: TGTGCCAGCAGTCTACAGACAGGGATGAACACTGAAGCTTTCTTT. Protein sequence: CASSLQTGMNTEAFF.